The present entry profiles one T cell receptor beta chain with its context. The antigen it recognizes is unknown. Nothing much larger sits one base from this clone, and base qualities are not available. The sample belongs to a study of T cell changes during pregnancy in multiple sclerosis (dated by TCRdb to the late 2010s). As for the study more broadly: Changes in the T cell repertoire over the course of pregnancy were examined in this study in women with multiple sclerosis.

Library method: the immunoSEQ multiplex PCR assay. Drawn from immuneACCESS, this table holds only the in-frame rearrangements with V and J called that TCRdb kept. Clones are partly lost; checked studies trace under half to an unresolved V gene and leave the rest unexplained. This sample comprises tens of thousands of clones, around 96% of them detected only once. 2% to 2.5% of the sample lies in the top ten. Looking up the germline V gene yields CDR1 MDHEN and CDR2 SYDVKM. Counted from cysteine to phenylalanine, this CDR3 has 14 amino acids. Of all the DNA, just the CDR3 is kept, 42 bases in frame from base 1. At the junction V is shortened by 5 bases and J by 4 bases; bases outside the gene matches: 3.

The source is a female donor with multiple sclerosis, enrolled in a pregnancy study. The sequence is built from TRBV28 and TRBJ1-5; TRBD1 agrees with 9 junctional bases. The sequencing here drew on CD8+ T cells from peripheral blood mononuclear cells, taken after pregnancy. The CDR3 reads as follows: CASSAGQGNQPQHF. In nucleotide form, the sequence is TGTGCCAGCAGTGCGGGACAGGGAAATCAGCCCCAGCATTTT.